Below, 7 T cell receptor beta chains from the same sample are listed, as sequenced in a study of T cell repertoires in cytomegalovirus infection. TCRdb recomputed calls from the reads with MiXCR, one row per CDR3 protein. The sample consists of about 310,000 distinct CDR3 sequences, 17% of them appearing once. Sample: PBMCs. The receptors here all came from a human donor in good health (CMV status not recorded). Some clones in this sample may be carry-over from other donors' samples.

The chain employs TRBV12-3 or TRBV12-4 and TRBJ1-6; maybe TRBD1 (6 bases). Between the trimmed V and J ends, which lost 1 base and 9 bases, there was a span of 16 bases. This CDR3 region has 16 residues. This chain's CDR3 is CASSLGSQGFGSPLHF. In DNA form, the CDR3 reads TGTGCCAGCAGTTTAGGGTCACAGGGATTCGGTTCACCCCTCCACTTT.

The chain joins TRBV6-1 to TRBJ1-5; D is perhaps TRBD1 (5 bases). Between the trimmed V and J ends, which lost 6 bases and 2 bases, there was a span of 17 bases. This CDR3 is 16 amino acids long. Germline V gene data show CDR1 as MNHNS and CDR2 as SASEGT. The CDR3 nucleotides read TGTGCCAGCAGCCCAGAGACTTGGGGGGGCAATCAGCCCCAGCATTTT. It is translated as CASSPETWGGNQPQHF.

As DNA, the CDR3 is TGTGCCAGCAGCTTAGACTTTAACTCCTACGAGCAGTACTTC. It encodes CASSLDFNSYEQYF. V and J are TRBV11-2 and TRBJ2-7; D is ambiguous. The CDR3 runs 14 residues. In germline, CDR1 is SGHAT, CDR2 FQNNGV. Trimming took 0 bases from V and 0 from J, leaving 6 bases between them.

This clonotype was found a few times. The chain employs TRBV29-1 and TRBJ1-1; D gene ambiguous. CDR3 length: 12 amino acids. Germline assignment: CDR1 SQVTM and CDR2 ANQGSEA. The V end lost 4 bases, the J end lost 0 bases, and 6 bases lay between the germline ends. The CDR3 nucleotides read TGCAGCGTTGTTCGGGTGAACACTGAAGCTTTCTTT. Its translation is CSVVRVNTEAFF.

This sequence joins TRBV28 and TRBJ1-5; D possibly corresponds to TRBD1 (5 bases). V lost 8 bases, J lost 0 bases, and 17 bases lay in between. Per the germline V gene, CDR1 is MDHEN and CDR2 is SYDVKM. This CDR3 has 16 amino acids. CDR3 protein: CASAPAGHYSNQPQHF. The CDR3 DNA follows: TGTGCCAGCGCCCCAGCGGGGCACTATAGCAATCAGCCCCAGCATTTT.

Only one count was recorded for this clonotype. The J gene is TRBJ2-7, the V gene TRBV20-1; 8 bases are shared with TRBD1. This CDR3 region has 14 residues. From germline, CDR1 is DFQATT and CDR2 SNEGSKA (reference sequence). Trimming removed 3 bases from V and 4 bases from J; junction bases left unmatched: 8. The CDR3 sequence: CSARDRTGWYEQYF. The CDR3 DNA sequence: TGCAGTGCTAGGGATAGGACAGGGTGGTACGAGCAGTACTTC.

In its sample, this clonotype was seen many times. The chain has TRBV12-3 or TRBV12-4 and TRBJ2-7; D unclear. Trimming removed 2 bases from V and 2 bases from J, with 7 bases in between. This CDR3 region has 13 residues. CDR3: CASSLITAYEQYF. The CDR3 region has the DNA TGTGCCAGCAGTTTAATTACGGCCTACGAGCAGTACTTC.